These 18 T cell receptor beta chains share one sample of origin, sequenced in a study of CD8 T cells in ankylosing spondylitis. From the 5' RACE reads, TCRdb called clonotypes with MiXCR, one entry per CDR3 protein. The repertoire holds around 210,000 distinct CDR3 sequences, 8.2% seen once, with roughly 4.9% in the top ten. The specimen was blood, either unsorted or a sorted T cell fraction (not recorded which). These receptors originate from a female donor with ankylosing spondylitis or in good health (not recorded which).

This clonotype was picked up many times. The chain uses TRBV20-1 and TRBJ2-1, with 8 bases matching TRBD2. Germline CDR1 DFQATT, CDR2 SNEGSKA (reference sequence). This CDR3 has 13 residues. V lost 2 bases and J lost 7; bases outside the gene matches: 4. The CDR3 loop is CSARQAGVNEQFF. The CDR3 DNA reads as TGCAGTGCTAGACAAGCGGGAGTTAATGAGCAGTTCTTC.

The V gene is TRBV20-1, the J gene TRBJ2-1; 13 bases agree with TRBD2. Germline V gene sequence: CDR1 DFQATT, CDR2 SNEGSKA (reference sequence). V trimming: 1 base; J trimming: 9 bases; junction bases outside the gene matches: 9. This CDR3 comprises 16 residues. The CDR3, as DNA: TGCAGTGCTAGAGGCCGGACTAGCGGGAGAGTCGGTGAGCAGTTCTTC. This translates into CSARGRTSGRVGEQFF.

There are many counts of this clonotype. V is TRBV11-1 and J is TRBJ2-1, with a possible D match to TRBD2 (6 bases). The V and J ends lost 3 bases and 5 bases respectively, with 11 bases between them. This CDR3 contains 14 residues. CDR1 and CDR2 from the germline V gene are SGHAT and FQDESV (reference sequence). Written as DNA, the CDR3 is TGTGCCAGCAGCTTCAGGACTATAGACAATGAGCAGTTCTTC. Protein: CASSFRTIDNEQFF. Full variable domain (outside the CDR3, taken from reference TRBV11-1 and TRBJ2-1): EAEVAQSPRYKITEKSQAVAFWCDPISGHATLYWYRQILGQGPELLVQFQDESVVDDSQLPKDRFSAERLKGVDSTLKIQPAELGDSAMYLCASSFRTIDNEQFFGPGTRLTVL.

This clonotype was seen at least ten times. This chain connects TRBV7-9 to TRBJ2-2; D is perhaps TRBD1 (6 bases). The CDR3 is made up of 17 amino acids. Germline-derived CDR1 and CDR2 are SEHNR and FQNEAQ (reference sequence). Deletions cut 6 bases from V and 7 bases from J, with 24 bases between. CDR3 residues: CASSSDRTRVEDGELFF. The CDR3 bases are TGTGCCAGCAGTTCGGACAGAACCCGGGTCGAAGACGGGGAGCTGTTTTTT.

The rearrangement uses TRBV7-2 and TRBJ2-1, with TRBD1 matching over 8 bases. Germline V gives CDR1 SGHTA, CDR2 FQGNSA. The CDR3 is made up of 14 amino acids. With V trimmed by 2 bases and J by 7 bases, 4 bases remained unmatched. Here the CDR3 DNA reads TGTGCCAGCAGCTTACCCCGACAGGGGAATGAGCAGTTCTTC. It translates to CASSLPRQGNEQFF. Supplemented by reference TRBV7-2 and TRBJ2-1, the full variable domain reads GAGVSQSPSNKVTEKGKDVELRCDPISGHTALYWYRQSLGQGLEFLIYFQGNSAPDKSGLPSDRFSAERTGGSVSTLTIQRTQQEDSAVYLCASSLPRQGNEQFFGPGTRLTVL.

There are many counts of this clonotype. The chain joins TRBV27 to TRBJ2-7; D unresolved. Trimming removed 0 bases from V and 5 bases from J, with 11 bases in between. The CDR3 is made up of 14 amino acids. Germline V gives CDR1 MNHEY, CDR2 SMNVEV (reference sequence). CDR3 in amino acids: CASSLSQRTNEQYF. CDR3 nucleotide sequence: TGTGCCAGCAGTTTATCCCAGCGTACTAACGAGCAGTACTTC.

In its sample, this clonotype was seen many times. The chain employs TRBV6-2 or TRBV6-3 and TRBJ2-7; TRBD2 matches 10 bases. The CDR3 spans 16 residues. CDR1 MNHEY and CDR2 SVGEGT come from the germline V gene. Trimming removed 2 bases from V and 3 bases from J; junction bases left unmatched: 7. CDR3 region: CASSYDLGLANYEQYF. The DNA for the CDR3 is TGTGCCAGCAGTTACGATCTGGGACTAGCGAACTACGAGCAGTACTTC.

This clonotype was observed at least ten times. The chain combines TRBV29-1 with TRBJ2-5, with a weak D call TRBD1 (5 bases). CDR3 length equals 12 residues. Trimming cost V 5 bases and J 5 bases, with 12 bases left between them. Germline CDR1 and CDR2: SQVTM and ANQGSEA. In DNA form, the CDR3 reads TGCAGCGTTCTAGGGGCCGGGGAGACCCAGTACTTC. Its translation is CSVLGAGETQYF.

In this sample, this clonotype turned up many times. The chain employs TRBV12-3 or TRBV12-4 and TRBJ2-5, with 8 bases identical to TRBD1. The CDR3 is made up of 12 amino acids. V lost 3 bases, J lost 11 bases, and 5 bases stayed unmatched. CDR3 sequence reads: CASSLGQGAQYF. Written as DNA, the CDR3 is TGTGCCAGCAGTTTGGGTCAGGGGGCTCAGTACTTC.

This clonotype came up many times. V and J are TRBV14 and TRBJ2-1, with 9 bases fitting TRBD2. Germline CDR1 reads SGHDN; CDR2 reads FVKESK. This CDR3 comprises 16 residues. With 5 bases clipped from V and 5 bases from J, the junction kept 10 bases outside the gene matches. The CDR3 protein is CASSSQRLAGHNEQFF. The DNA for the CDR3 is TGTGCCAGCAGCTCTCAACGGCTAGCGGGACACAATGAGCAGTTCTTC.

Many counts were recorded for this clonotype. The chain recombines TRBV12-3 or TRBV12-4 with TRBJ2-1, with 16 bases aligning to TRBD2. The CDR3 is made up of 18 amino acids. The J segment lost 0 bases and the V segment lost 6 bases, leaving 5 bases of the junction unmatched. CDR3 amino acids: CASRLGLAGGSSYNEQFF. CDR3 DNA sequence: TGTGCCAGCAGGTTGGGACTAGCGGGAGGGAGCTCCTACAATGAGCAGTTCTTC.

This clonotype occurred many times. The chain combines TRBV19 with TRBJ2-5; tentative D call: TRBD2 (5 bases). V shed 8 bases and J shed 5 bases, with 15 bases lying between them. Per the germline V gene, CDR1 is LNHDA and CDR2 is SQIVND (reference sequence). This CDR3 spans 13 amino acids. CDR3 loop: CASANTGGETQYF. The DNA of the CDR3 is TGTGCCAGTGCCAACACGGGCGGGGAGACCCAGTACTTC.

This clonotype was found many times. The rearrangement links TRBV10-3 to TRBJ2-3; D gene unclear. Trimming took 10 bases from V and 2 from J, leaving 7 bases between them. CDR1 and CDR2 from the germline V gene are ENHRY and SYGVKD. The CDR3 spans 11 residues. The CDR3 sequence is CATENTDTQYF. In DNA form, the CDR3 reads TGTGCCACGGAGAACACAGATACGCAGTATTTT.

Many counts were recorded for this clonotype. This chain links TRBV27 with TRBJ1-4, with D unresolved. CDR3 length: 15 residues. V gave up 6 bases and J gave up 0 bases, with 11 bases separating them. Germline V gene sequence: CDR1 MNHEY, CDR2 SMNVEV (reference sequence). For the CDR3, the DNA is TGTGCCAGCAGCGAGGGTGTTTCAACTAATGAAAAACTGTTTTTT. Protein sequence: CASSEGVSTNEKLFF. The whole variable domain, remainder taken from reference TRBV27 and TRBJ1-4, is EAQVTQNPRYLITVTGKKLTVTCSQNMNHEYMSWYRQDPGLGLRQIYYSMNVEVTDKGDVPEGYKVSRKEKRNFPLILESPSPNQTSLYFCASSEGVSTNEKLFFGSGTQLSVL.

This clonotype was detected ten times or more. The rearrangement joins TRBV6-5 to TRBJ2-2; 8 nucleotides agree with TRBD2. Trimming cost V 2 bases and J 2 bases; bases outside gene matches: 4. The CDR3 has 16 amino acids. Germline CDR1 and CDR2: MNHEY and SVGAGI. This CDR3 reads CASSYTSGRNTGELFF. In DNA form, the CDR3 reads TGTGCCAGCAGTTACACAAGCGGGAGAAACACCGGGGAGCTGTTTTTT.

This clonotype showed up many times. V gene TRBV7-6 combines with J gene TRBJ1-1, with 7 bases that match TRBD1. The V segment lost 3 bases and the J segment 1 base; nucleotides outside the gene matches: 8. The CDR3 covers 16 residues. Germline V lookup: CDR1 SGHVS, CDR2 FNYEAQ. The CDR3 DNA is TGTGCCAGCAGCTTGGTGGCAGGGGGTAAGAACACTGAAGCTTTCTTT. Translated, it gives CASSLVAGGKNTEAFF.

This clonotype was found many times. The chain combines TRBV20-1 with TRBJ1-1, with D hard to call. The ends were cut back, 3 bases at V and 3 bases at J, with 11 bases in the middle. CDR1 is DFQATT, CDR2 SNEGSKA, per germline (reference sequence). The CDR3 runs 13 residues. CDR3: CSARGIADTEAFF. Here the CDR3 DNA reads TGCAGTGCTAGGGGGATAGCAGACACTGAAGCTTTCTTT.

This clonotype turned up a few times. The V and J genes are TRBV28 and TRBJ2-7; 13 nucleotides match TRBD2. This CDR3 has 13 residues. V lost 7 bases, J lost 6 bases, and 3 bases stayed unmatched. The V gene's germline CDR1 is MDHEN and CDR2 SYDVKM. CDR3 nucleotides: TGTGCCAGCACCCGACTAGCGGGAGGCGAGCAGTACTTC. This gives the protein CASTRLAGGEQYF. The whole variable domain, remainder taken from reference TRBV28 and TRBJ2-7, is DVKVTQSSRYLVKRTGEKVFLECVQDMDHENMFWYRQDPGLGLRLIYFSYDVKMKEKGDIPEGYSVSREKKERFSLILESASTNQTSMYLCASTRLAGGEQYFGPGTRLTVT.